A single sample gave rise to the 17 T cell receptor beta chains below, sequenced in a study of T cells in Graves' hyperthyroidism and ophthalmopathy (dated by TCRdb to about 2019). Receptor amplification or capture employed multiplex PCR. Sequencing relied on an Illumina HiSeq 2000. The TCR beta CDR3 regions were amplified from the RNA transcripts. For the first round of RT-PCR on the TCR CDR3, the HTBI primer set was used together with the Qiagen OneStep RT-PCR kit. TCRdb itself trimmed the public reads at Q25 with fastp, ran MiXCR and retained productive beta chains. Rows are combined by CDR3 protein, so each entry shows the most common genes and DNA. This sample comprises a few hundred thousand distinct CDR3 sequences, around 14% of them detected only once. Jointly, the top ten make up around 7.5% of the sample. Sequencing was carried out using blood. These receptors all stem from a woman in her 30s with Graves' hyperthyroidism.

The chain combines TRBV6-5 with TRBJ1-2, with D perhaps TRBD1 (5 bases). V gave up 2 bases and J gave up 5 bases, with 12 bases separating them. Germline CDR1 is MNHEY and CDR2 is SVGAGI. There are 14 residues in the CDR3. CDR3 residues: CASSYTATAYGYTF. Written as DNA, the CDR3 is TGTGCCAGCAGTTACACGGCGACAGCTTATGGCTACACCTTC.

This clonotype was observed many times. J is TRBJ2-2 and V is TRBV11-2, with D unclear. Germline CDR1 reads SGHAT; CDR2 reads FQNNGV. This CDR3 has 15 residues. Deletions cut 1 base from V and 3 bases from J, with 9 bases between. The chain's CDR3 is CASSLGLPDTGELFF. The CDR3 DNA reads as TGTGCCAGCAGCTTAGGGCTCCCGGACACCGGGGAGCTGTTTTTT.

Comments on this clonotype: This may come from a read error, since a much larger clone is one base off. This chain links TRBV7-9 with TRBJ2-2; no definite D call. The CDR3 totals 13 residues. Trimming removed 5 bases from V and 5 bases from J, with 9 bases in between. Germline V CDR1 and CDR2: SEHNR, FQNEAQ (reference sequence). CDR3 residues: CASSRFGTGELFF. The CDR3, as DNA: TGTGCCAGCAGCCGTTTCGGGACCGGGGAGCTGTTTTTT.

The rearrangement links TRBV27 to TRBJ1-4, with 9 bases fitting TRBD1. CDR3 size: 14 residues. V gave up 6 bases and J gave up 7 bases; unmatched junction bases: 6. In germline, CDR1 is MNHEY, CDR2 SMNVEV (reference sequence). The CDR3 sequence: CASRKDRGSEKLFF. The CDR3 nucleotides are TGTGCCAGCAGGAAGGACAGGGGAAGTGAAAAACTGTTTTTT.

This chain connects TRBV5-6 to TRBJ2-7; D is perhaps TRBD2 (6 bases). With 0 bases removed from V and 2 bases from J, the gap between germline ends came to 15 bases. The CDR3 runs 16 residues. Germline CDR1 SGHDT, CDR2 YYEEEE. CDR3 amino acids: CASSLVGGGIAYEQYF. As DNA, the CDR3 is TGTGCCAGCAGCTTGGTTGGCGGCGGGATTGCCTACGAGCAGTACTTC.

CDR3 protein: CASSPGEVYNEQYF. For the CDR3, the DNA is TGTGCCAGCTCACCAGGGGAGGTTTACAATGAGCAGTACTTC. The chain is built from TRBV18 and TRBJ2-1, with D possibly matching TRBD2 (6 bases). The DNA matches TRBJ2-7 better at its end, which makes the J call doubtful. CDR3 length: 14 residues. Per germline, CDR1 KGHSH and CDR2 LQKENI.

The table lists this clonotype with a few counts. The chain has TRBV19 and TRBJ2-1; 7 bases line up with TRBD2. The CDR3 has 16 amino acids. Germline lookup yields CDR1 LNHDA and CDR2 SQIVND (reference sequence). J lost 3 bases, V lost 4 bases, and 9 bases had no gene match. CDR3 loop: CASSSPGGSDYNEQFF. Written as DNA, the CDR3 is TGTGCCAGTAGTAGCCCGGGCGGGAGCGACTACAATGAGCAGTTCTTC.

In its sample, this clonotype was seen many times. The chain carries TRBV5-1 and TRBJ2-2; D unclear. From germline, CDR1 is SGHRS and CDR2 YFSETQ. CDR3 length equals 13 residues. V lost 3 bases and J 0 bases, leaving 3 bases between the germline ends. The CDR3 DNA is TGCGCCAGCAGCTACGCGAACACCGGGGAGCTGTTTTTT. The encoded protein is CASSYANTGELFF.

This clonotype was seen many times. The chain combines TRBV7-2 with TRBJ1-2, with a possible D match to TRBD1 (6 bases). Trimming left V 1 base short and J 2 bases short, with 8 bases between. The length of the CDR3 is 14 residues. From germline, CDR1 is SGHTA and CDR2 FQGNSA. In DNA form, the CDR3 reads TGTGCCAGCAGCTTAGTAGACAGGAACTATGGCTACACCTTC. Translating gives CASSLVDRNYGYTF. Supplemented by reference TRBV7-2 and TRBJ1-2, the full variable domain reads GAGVSQSPSNKVTEKGKDVELRCDPISGHTALYWYRQSLGQGLEFLIYFQGNSAPDKSGLPSDRFSAERTGGSVSTLTIQRTQQEDSAVYLCASSLVDRNYGYTFGSGTRLTVV.

This sequence joins TRBV9 and TRBJ1-2; no clear D. Germline V CDR1 and CDR2: SGDLS, YYNGEE. CDR3 length: 14 amino acids. V was clipped by 2 bases and J by 1 base, with 9 bases between them. This chain's CDR3 is CASSVNVINYGYTF. As DNA, the CDR3 is TGTGCCAGCAGCGTTAATGTGATTAACTATGGCTACACCTTC.

This clonotype was seen a handful of times. The CDR3 region has the DNA TGTGCCAGCATCACAGGGACTGAAGCTTTCTTT. It yields the protein CASITGTEAFF. V gene TRBV4-2 combines with J gene TRBJ1-1, with D perhaps TRBD1 (6 bases). The V and J ends lost 7 bases and 5 bases respectively, with 8 bases between them. CDR1 LGHNA and CDR2 YNFKEQ come from the germline V gene. CDR3 size: 11 residues.

J is TRBJ1-1 and V is TRBV15, with 7 bases that match TRBD1. V trimming: 8 bases; J trimming: 1 base; junction bases outside the gene matches: 4. Germline CDR1 and CDR2: LNHNV and YYDKDF (reference sequence). CDR3 length equals 13 residues. CDR3 bases: TGTGCCACCGCGACAGGGAAGAACACTGAAGCTTTCTTT. It codes for CATATGKNTEAFF.

This rearrangement joins TRBV18 to TRBJ1-5; the match to TRBD1 covers 7 bases. J was trimmed by 7 bases and V by 1 base; bases with no gene match: 4. The CDR3 covers 14 residues. Germline assignment: CDR1 KGHSH and CDR2 LQKENI. The CDR3 protein is CASSPRDRLQPQHF. The CDR3 bases are TGTGCCAGCTCACCACGGGACAGATTGCAGCCCCAGCATTTT.

The chain recombines TRBV29-1 with TRBJ2-1; TRBD2 might be the D (6 bases). Germline V gives CDR1 SQVTM, CDR2 ANQGSEA. The V end lost 1 base, the J end lost 5 bases, and 18 bases lay between the germline ends. This CDR3 is built from 16 residues. The CDR3 nucleotides read TGCAGCGTTGAAGTATGGAGCGGGTTTACCCACAATGAGCAGTTCTTC. Translating gives CSVEVWSGFTHNEQFF.

This clonotype was seen repeatedly, ten times or more. The chain is built from TRBV7-8 and TRBJ1-2; the D is unclear. This CDR3 comprises 13 residues. V lost 3 bases and J lost 2, with 7 bases in between. Germline-derived CDR1 and CDR2 are SGHVS and FQNEAQ. The chain's CDR3 is CASSFRRNYGYTF. CDR3 in DNA: TGTGCCAGCAGCTTCCGCAGGAACTATGGCTACACCTTC.

This clonotype was observed many times. V is TRBV3-1 and J is TRBJ1-1; D may be TRBD1 (6 bases). V gave up 4 bases and J gave up 0 bases, with 15 bases separating them. This CDR3 has 16 residues. In germline, CDR1 is LGHDT, CDR2 YNNKEL (reference sequence). The CDR3 coding sequence is TGTGCCAGCAGCCCCTCAGGGGAGTCGGTGAACACTGAAGCTTTCTTT. Amino acid sequence: CASSPSGESVNTEAFF.

This clonotype has at least ten counts. This chain connects TRBV20-1 to TRBJ2-1; 11 bases fit TRBD2. Germline CDR1 DFQATT, CDR2 SNEGSKA (reference sequence). Germline trimming cut 3 bases from V and 6 bases from J; bases unmatched to any gene: 16. The CDR3 consists of 18 residues. CDR3 sequence reads: CSASHPITLAGGGNEQFF. The CDR3 coding sequence is TGCAGTGCTAGTCACCCCATCACGCTAGCGGGAGGAGGCAATGAGCAGTTCTTC.